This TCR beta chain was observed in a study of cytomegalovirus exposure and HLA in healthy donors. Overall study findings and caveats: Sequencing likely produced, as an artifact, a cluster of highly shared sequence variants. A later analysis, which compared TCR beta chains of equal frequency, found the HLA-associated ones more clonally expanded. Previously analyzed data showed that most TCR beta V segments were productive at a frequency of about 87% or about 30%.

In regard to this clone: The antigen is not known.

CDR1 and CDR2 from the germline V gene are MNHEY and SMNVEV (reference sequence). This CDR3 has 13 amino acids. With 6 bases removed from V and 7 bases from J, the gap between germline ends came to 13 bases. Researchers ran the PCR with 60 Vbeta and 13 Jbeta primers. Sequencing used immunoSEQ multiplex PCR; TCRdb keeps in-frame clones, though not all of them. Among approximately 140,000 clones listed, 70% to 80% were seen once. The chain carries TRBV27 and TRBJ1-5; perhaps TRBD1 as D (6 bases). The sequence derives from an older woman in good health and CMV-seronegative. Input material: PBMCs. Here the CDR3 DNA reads TGTGCCAGCAGGGGTTCAGGGGACCAGCCCCAGCATTTT. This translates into CASRGSGDQPQHF.